One and the same sample provided the 16 T cell receptor beta chains below, sequenced in a study of control samples from healthy donors and cancer patients. Repertoires were generated with immunoSEQ multiplex PCR, while TCRdb's copy carries only in-frame clones and drops some. The sample holds 120,000 or so clones, approximately 93% seen once. What was sequenced was blood. These receptors were taken from a woman aged 18-30 years in good health.

The V call is TRBV3-1 (or the pseudogene TRBV3-2), the J call TRBJ1-6; the match to TRBD1 covers 7 bases. From germline, CDR1 is LGHDT and CDR2 YNNKEL (reference sequence). V was clipped by 4 bases and J by 6 bases; unmatched bases: 3. CDR3 length: 14 amino acids. The CDR3 DNA sequence: TGTGCCAGCAGCCGGGACAGCGTTAATTCACCCCTCCACTTT. Its translation is CASSRDSVNSPLHF.

V gene TRBV5-8 combines with J gene TRBJ2-7, with 8 bases matching TRBD1. CDR1 SGHTS and CDR2 YDEGEE come from the germline V gene. CDR3 length: 17 residues. With 4 bases clipped from V and 3 bases from J, the junction kept 15 bases outside the gene matches. This CDR3 is CASSDRTGRSALYEQYF. The CDR3 bases are TGTGCCAGCAGCGATCGGACAGGGCGATCGGCCCTCTACGAGCAGTACTTC.

V gene TRBV6-5 combines with J gene TRBJ1-5, with D possibly TRBD1 on 6 matching bases. The CDR3 covers 14 residues. The V and J ends lost 5 bases and 9 bases respectively, with 17 bases between them. The germline V gene has CDR1 MNHEY and CDR2 SVGAGI. CDR3 residues: CASSHDRLYGPQHF. CDR3 nucleotide sequence: TGTGCCAGCAGTCACGACAGGCTCTATGGGCCCCAGCATTTT.

The chain recombines TRBV6-2 or TRBV6-3 with TRBJ2-7; D is tentatively TRBD1 or TRBD2 (5 bases each). From germline, CDR1 is MNHEY and CDR2 SVGEGT. Trimming stripped 2 bases from V and 4 bases from J, with 15 bases between. The CDR3 extends over 15 amino acids. The CDR3 DNA follows: TGTGCCAGCAGTTACGAGGGGACCCTTCCATACGAGCAGTACTTC. It codes for CASSYEGTLPYEQYF.

V usage is TRBV6-5 and J usage is TRBJ1-2, with a weak D call TRBD1 (5 bases). The V gene lost 7 bases and the J gene lost 4 bases, with 10 bases spanning the gap. The germline V gene encodes CDR1 MNHEY and CDR2 SVGAGI. This CDR3 is 12 amino acids long. The CDR3 protein is CASKSGTYGYTF. In DNA, the CDR3 is TGTGCCAGCAAGTCCGGGACCTATGGCTACACCTTC.

The rearrangement joins TRBV5-6 to TRBJ2-1; perhaps TRBD2 as D (5 bases). The germline gives CDR1 SGHDT, CDR2 YYEEEE. V was shortened by 6 bases and J by 8 bases, with 15 bases between the two germline ends. This CDR3 comprises 13 residues. Here the CDR3 reads CASTGLRGDEQFF. CDR3 DNA sequence: TGTGCCAGCACCGGACTCAGAGGCGATGAGCAGTTCTTC.

The chain combines TRBV7-3 with TRBJ1-1, with no clear D. Deletions cut 4 bases from V and 3 bases from J, with 9 bases between. CDR1 and CDR2 (germline): SGHTA, FQGTGA. This CDR3 is 13 amino acids long. CDR3 nucleotide sequence: TGTGCCAGCAGCTCCCGGAGGGACACTGAAGCTTTCTTT. Protein product: CASSSRRDTEAFF. Full variable domain (outside the CDR3, taken from reference TRBV7-3 and TRBJ1-1): GAGVSQTPSNKVTEKGKYVELRCDPISGHTALYWYRQSLGQGPEFLIYFQGTGAADDSGLPNDRFFAVRPEGSVSTLKIQRTERGDSAVYLCASSSRRDTEAFFGQGTRLTVV.

The sample holds one count of this clone. V and J are TRBV6-5 and TRBJ2-7; possibly TRBD1 for D (6 bases). CDR3 length: 14 residues. The germline V gene has CDR1 MNHEY and CDR2 SVGAGI. The V gene lost 7 bases and the J gene lost 3 bases, with 16 bases spanning the gap. In DNA form, the CDR3 reads TGTGCCAGCAACAGGGTAGGACGATACTACGAGCAGTACTTC. Its translation is CASNRVGRYYEQYF.

The J gene is TRBJ2-5, the V gene TRBV14, with D uncertain. V lost 0 bases, J lost 7 bases, and 6 bases lay in between. This CDR3 contains 12 residues. Germline V gene data show CDR1 as SGHDN and CDR2 as FVKESK. The CDR3 DNA follows: TGTGCCAGCAGCCAAGATCGGGCGACCCAGTACTTC. Amino acids: CASSQDRATQYF.

This chain connects TRBV5-4 to TRBJ2-7; TRBD2 aligns across 7 bases. V gave up 2 bases and J gave up 0 bases; unmatched junction bases: 8. Germline CDR1 reads SGHNT; CDR2 reads YYREEE (reference sequence). The CDR3 consists of 16 residues. CDR3 sequence reads: CASSFSPAGSSYEQYF. DNA of the CDR3: TGTGCCAGCAGCTTCTCCCCAGCGGGAAGCTCCTACGAGCAGTACTTC. Filled out from reference TRBV5-4 and TRBJ2-7, the complete variable domain reads ETGVTQSPTHLIKTRGQQVTLRCSSQSGHNTVSWYQQALGQGPQFIFQYYREEENGRGNFPPRFSGLQFPNYSSELNVNALELDDSALYLCASSFSPAGSSYEQYFGPGTRLTVT.

The rearrangement uses TRBV5-5 and TRBJ2-3; 10 bases fit TRBD2. V was pared by 4 bases and J by 3 bases, with 11 bases of the junction left unmatched. Germline assignment: CDR1 SGHKS and CDR2 YYEKEE (reference sequence). The CDR3 is made up of 17 amino acids. Written as DNA, the CDR3 is TGTGCCAGCAGCCGTGAACTAGCGGGAAGACTTACAGATACGCAGTATTTT. It specifies CASSRELAGRLTDTQYF. Full variable domain (outside the CDR3, taken from reference TRBV5-5 and TRBJ2-3): DAGVTQSPTHLIKTRGQQVTLRCSPISGHKSVSWYQQVLGQGPQFIFQYYEKEERGRGNFPDRFSARQFPNYSSELNVNALLLGDSALYLCASSRELAGRLTDTQYFGPGTRLTVL.

The V and J genes are TRBV6-5 and TRBJ2-4, with 9 bases lining up with TRBD1. CDR1 and CDR2 (germline): MNHEY, SVGAGI. The CDR3 runs 15 residues. The ends lost 6 bases at V and 6 bases at J; junction bases unmatched: 9. CDR3 nucleotide sequence: TGTGCCAGCAGGTCGGGACAGGGAGGCCTAAACATTCAGTACTTC. Translation: CASRSGQGGLNIQYF.

The chain employs TRBV24-1 and TRBJ1-1; 7 bases fit TRBD1. Germline V gene data show CDR1 as KGHDR and CDR2 as SFDVKD. The CDR3 contains 14 residues. The J segment lost 4 bases and the V segment lost 7 bases, leaving 8 bases of the junction unmatched. Written as DNA, the CDR3 is TGTGCCACCAGATCATCGACAGGGCCCACTGAAGCTTTCTTT. Amino acid sequence: CATRSSTGPTEAFF.

The rearrangement joins TRBV6-2 or TRBV6-3 to TRBJ2-7; 9 bases align to TRBD2. Germline V lookup: CDR1 MNHEY, CDR2 SVGEGT. Germline trimming cut 1 base from V and 2 bases from J; bases unmatched to any gene: 6. This CDR3 is built from 16 residues. CDR3: CASSYLSSGSPYEQYF. The CDR3 bases are TGTGCCAGCAGTTACTTGAGTAGCGGGAGTCCCTACGAGCAGTACTTC.

The V and J genes are TRBV6-2 or TRBV6-3 and TRBJ1-1; tentative D call: TRBD1 (6 bases). The CDR3 totals 12 residues. In germline, CDR1 is MNHEY, CDR2 SVGEGT. V was cut by 4 bases and J by 7 bases, with 10 bases left in between. CDR3 in DNA: TGTGCCAGCAGTTTAACAGGGAATGAAGCTTTCTTT. Protein sequence: CASSLTGNEAFF.

The chain carries TRBV30 and TRBJ1-2; 8 bases agree with TRBD1. Germline CDR1 GTSNPN, CDR2 SVGIG (reference sequence). CDR3 size: 16 residues. The ends lost 1 base at V and 3 bases at J; junction bases unmatched: 10. The DNA of the CDR3 is TGTGCCTGGAGTGCACTACAGGGGGGAGACCACTATGGCTACACCTTC. It codes for CAWSALQGGDHYGYTF.